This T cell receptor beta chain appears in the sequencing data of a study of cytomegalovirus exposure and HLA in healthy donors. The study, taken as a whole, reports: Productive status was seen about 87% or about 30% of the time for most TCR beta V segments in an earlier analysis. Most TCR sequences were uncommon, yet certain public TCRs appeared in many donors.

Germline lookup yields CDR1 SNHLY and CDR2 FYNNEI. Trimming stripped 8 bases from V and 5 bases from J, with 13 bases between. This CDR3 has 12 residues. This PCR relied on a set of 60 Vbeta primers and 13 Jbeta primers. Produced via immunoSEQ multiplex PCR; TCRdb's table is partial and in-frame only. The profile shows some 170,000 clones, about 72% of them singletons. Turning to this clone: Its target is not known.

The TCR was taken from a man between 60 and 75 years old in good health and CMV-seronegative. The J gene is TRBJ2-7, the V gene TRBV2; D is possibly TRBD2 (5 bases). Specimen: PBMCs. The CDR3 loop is CASHTSLHEQYF. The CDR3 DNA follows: TGTGCCAGCCACACTAGTTTACACGAGCAGTACTTC.